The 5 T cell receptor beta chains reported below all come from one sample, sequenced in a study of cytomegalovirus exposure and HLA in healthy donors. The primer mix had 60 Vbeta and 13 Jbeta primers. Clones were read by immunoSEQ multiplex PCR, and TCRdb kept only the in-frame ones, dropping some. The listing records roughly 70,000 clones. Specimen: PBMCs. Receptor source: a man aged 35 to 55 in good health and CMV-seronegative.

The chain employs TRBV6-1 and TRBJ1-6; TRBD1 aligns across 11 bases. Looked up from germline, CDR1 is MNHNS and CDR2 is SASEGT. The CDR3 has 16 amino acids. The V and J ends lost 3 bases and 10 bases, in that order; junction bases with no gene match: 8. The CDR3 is CASSDLRGQGVSPLHF. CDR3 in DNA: TGTGCCAGCAGTGATCTTCGGGGACAGGGGGTATCACCCCTCCACTTT.

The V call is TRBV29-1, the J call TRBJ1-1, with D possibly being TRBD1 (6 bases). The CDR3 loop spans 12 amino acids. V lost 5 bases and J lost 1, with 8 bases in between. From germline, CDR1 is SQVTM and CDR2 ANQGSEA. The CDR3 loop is CSVKQGNTEAFF. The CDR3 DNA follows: TGCAGCGTTAAACAGGGGAACACTGAAGCTTTCTTT.

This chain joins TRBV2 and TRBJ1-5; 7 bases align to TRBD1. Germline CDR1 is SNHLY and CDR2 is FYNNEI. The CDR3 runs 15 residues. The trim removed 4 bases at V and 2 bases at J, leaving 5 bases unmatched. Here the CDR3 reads CASSGNTGGNQPQHF. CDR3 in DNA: TGTGCCAGCAGTGGAAACACAGGGGGCAATCAGCCCCAGCATTTT.

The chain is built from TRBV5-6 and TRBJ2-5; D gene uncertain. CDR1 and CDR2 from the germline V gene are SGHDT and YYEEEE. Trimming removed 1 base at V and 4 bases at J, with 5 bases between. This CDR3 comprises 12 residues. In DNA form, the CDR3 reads TGTGCCAGCAGCTTGTTATTAGAGACCCAGTACTTC. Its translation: CASSLLLETQYF. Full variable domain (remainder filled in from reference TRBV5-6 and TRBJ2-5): DAGVTQSPTHLIKTRGQQVTLRCSPKSGHDTVSWYQQALGQGPQFIFQYYEEEERQRGNFPDRFSGHQFPNYSSELNVNALLLGDSALYLCASSLLLETQYFGPGTRLLVL.

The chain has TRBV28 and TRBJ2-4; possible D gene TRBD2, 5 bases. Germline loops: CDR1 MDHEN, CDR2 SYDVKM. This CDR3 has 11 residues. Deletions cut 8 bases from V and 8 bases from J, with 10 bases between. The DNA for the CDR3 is TGTGCCAGCGGGCCGGGATACATTCAGTACTTC. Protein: CASGPGYIQYF. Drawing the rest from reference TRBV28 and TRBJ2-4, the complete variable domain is DVKVTQSSRYLVKRTGEKVFLECVQDMDHENMFWYRQDPGLGLRLIYFSYDVKMKEKGDIPEGYSVSREKKERFSLILESASTNQTSMYLCASGPGYIQYFGAGTRLSVL.